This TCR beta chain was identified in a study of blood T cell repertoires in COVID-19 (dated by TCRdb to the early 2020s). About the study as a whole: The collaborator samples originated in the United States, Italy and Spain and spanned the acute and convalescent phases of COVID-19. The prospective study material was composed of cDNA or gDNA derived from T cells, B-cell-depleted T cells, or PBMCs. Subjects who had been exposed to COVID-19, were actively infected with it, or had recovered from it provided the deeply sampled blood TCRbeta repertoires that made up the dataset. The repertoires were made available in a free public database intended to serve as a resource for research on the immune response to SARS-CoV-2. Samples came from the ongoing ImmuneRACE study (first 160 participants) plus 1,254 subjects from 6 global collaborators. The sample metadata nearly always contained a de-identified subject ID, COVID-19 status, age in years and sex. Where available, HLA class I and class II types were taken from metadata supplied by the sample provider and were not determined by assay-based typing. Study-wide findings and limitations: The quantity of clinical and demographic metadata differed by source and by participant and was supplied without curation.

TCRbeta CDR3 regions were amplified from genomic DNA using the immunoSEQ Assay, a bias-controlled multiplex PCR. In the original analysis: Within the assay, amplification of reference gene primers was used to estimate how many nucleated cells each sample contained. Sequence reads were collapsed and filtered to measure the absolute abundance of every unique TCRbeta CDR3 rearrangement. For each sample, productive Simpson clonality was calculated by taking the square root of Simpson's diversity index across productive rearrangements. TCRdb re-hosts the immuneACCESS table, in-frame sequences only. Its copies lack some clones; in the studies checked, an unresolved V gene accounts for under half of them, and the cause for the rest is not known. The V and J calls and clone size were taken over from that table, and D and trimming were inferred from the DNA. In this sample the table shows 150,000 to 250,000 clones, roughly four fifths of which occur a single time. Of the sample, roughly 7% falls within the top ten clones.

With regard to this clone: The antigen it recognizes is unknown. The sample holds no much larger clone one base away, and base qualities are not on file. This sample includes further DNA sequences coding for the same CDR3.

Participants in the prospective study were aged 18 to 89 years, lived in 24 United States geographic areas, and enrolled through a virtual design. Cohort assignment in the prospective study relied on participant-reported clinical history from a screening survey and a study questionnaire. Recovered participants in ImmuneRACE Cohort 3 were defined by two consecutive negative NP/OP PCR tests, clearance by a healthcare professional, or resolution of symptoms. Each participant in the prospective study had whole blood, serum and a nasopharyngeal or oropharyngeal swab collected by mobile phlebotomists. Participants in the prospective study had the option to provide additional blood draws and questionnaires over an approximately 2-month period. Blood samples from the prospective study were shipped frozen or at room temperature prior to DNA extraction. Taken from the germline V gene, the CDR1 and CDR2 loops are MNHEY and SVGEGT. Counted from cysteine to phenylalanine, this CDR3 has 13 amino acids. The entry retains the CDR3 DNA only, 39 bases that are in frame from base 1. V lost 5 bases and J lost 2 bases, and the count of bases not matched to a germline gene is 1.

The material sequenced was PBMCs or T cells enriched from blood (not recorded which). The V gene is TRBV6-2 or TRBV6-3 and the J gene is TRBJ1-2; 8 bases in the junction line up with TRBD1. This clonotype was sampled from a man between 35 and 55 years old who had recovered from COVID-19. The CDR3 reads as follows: CASSRDRNYGYTF. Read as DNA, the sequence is TGTGCCAGCAGTCGGGACAGGAACTATGGCTACACCTTC.